These T cell receptor beta chains were read from a single sample in a study of early stage breast cancer tumors. Data came from immunoSEQ multiplex PCR; TCRdb stores just in-frame clones and leaves some out. The table includes approximately 31,000 clones, roughly 81% detected once. The sample taken for sequencing was breast tumor tissue. These receptors were collected from a person between 30 and 45 years old with breast cancer. Each CDR3 is given with its conserved first and last residue. D genes are given only for firm matches. Only part of the rows carry a size: once, few, many, or a class if the clone is expanded.

CASSALDGGYYNEQFF | TGTGCCAGCAGCGCCCTAGATGGCGGGTACTACAATGAGCAGTTCTTC | TRBV9 | . | . | TRBJ2-1
CATRTSGGDSYNEQFF | TGTGCCACCCGGACTAGCGGGGGCGACTCCTACAATGAGCAGTTCTTC | TRBV10-3 | . | TRBD2 | TRBJ2-1
CASSLPPRKANYGYTF | TGTGCCAGCAGCCTTCCCCCCAGAAAAGCTAACTATGGCTACACCTTC | TRBV21-1 | . | . | TRBJ1-2
CASWDIEETQYF | TGTGCCAGCTGGGACATCGAAGAGACCCAGTACTTC | TRBV6-4 | few | . | TRBJ2-5
CAWSVRQGSGQNQPQHF | TGTGCCTGGAGTGTACGGCAGGGCTCAGGACAAAATCAGCCCCAGCATTTT | TRBV30 | . | . | TRBJ1-5
CASSVKGQGAREQYF | TGTGCCAGCAGCGTAAAGGGACAGGGGGCACGGGAGCAGTACTTC | TRBV7-2 | once | TRBD1 | TRBJ2-7
CASSLTTPTYEQYF | TGTGCCAGCAGCTTAACTACCCCAACCTACGAGCAGTACTTC | TRBV7-8 | . | . | TRBJ2-7
CASSLLDSGANVLTF | TGTGCCAGCAGCCTTTTAGACTCTGGGGCCAACGTCCTGACTTTC | TRBV14 | . | . | TRBJ2-6
CASSQRPGSGWDTDTQYF | TGCGCCAGCAGCCAGAGACCGGGAAGCGGGTGGGACACAGATACGCAGTATTTT | TRBV4-1 | . | . | TRBJ2-3
CASSQGAGGDEKLFF | TGTGCCAGCAGCCAGGGGGCAGGAGGGGATGAAAAACTGTTTTTT | TRBV7-9 | few | TRBD1 | TRBJ1-4
CAWSFKGGQGHRELFF | TGTGCCTGGAGTTTTAAAGGGGGCCAGGGACACAGGGAGCTGTTTTTT | TRBV30 | . | TRBD1 | TRBJ2-2
CASSEATGQTQPQHF | TGTGCCAGCAGTGAAGCGACGGGACAGACTCAGCCCCAGCATTTT | TRBV6-1 | . | TRBD1 | TRBJ1-5
CASSLAVDLGEKLFF | TGCGCCAGCAGCTTGGCCGTGGATCTAGGGGAAAAACTGTTTTTT | TRBV5-1 | few | . | TRBJ1-4
CASSPGLAGAIGELFF | TGTGCCAGCAGCCCCGGACTAGCGGGAGCAATCGGGGAGCTGTTTTTT | TRBV7-3 | few | TRBD2 | TRBJ2-2
CASSPGQGYGYTF | TGCGCCAGCAGTCCCGGACAGGGCTATGGCTACACCTTC | TRBV10-1 | few | TRBD1 | TRBJ1-2
CASSGRLAGRDEQYF | TGTGCCAGTAGTGGTCGACTAGCGGGGCGAGACGAGCAGTACTTC | TRBV19 | . | TRBD2 | TRBJ2-7
CASSLGLDLSYNEQFF | TGTGCCAGCAGTTTAGGACTAGACCTATCCTACAATGAGCAGTTCTTC | TRBV6-5 | . | TRBD2 | TRBJ2-1
CASGFWKGIDPMNTEAFF | TGTGCTAGTGGTTTTTGGAAGGGGATAGATCCTATGAACACTGAAGCTTTCTTT | TRBV12-5 | . | . | TRBJ1-1
CASSTTGSRDYTF | TGTGCCAGCAGTACTACAGGGAGTCGAGACTACACCTTC | TRBV2 | few | . | TRBJ1-2
CASSSFLGTDTQYF | TGTGCCAGCAGTTCATTCCTAGGAACAGATACGCAGTATTTT | TRBV28 | . | . | TRBJ2-3
CSAIRAYTDTQYF | TGCAGCGCCATTCGCGCTTACACAGATACGCAGTATTTT | TRBV29-1 | . | . | TRBJ2-3
CAISTSPGLAGDSSHEQYF | TGTGCCATCAGTACTTCGCCGGGACTAGCGGGAGATAGTAGTCACGAGCAGTACTTC | TRBV10-3 | . | TRBD2 | TRBJ2-7
CASSFAWADTQYF | TGTGCCAGCAGTTTTGCTTGGGCGGATACGCAGTATTTT | TRBV27 | . | . | TRBJ2-3
CASSVRPNTGELFF | TGTGCCAGCAGTGTTCGTCCAAACACCGGGGAGCTGTTTTTT | TRBV2 | . | . | TRBJ2-2
CASSLGLAGADTQYF | TGCGCCAGCAGCTTGGGACTAGCGGGTGCAGATACGCAGTATTTT | TRBV5-1 | . | TRBD2 | TRBJ2-3
CASSQDWTYGGDYNEQFF | TGTGCCAGCAGCCAAGATTGGACATACGGGGGAGATTACAATGAGCAGTTCTTC | TRBV4-2 | . | . | TRBJ2-1
CAWSVRGRRSEQYF | TGTGCCTGGAGTGTTAGGGGGCGCCGGAGCGAGCAGTACTTC | TRBV30 | . | TRBD1 | TRBJ2-7
CASSQLGVGVGNEQFF | TGCGCCAGCAGCCAATTAGGGGTGGGGGTCGGCAATGAGCAGTTCTTC | TRBV4-3 | . | . | TRBJ2-1
CASSLFSVPTEAFF | TGTGCCAGCAGTTTATTCAGCGTTCCCACTGAAGCTTTCTTT | TRBV27 | . | . | TRBJ1-1
CASSQVQAGGTDTQYF | TGCGCCAGCAGCCAAGTCCAAGCGGGGGGCACAGATACGCAGTATTTT | TRBV4-3 | . | TRBD2 | TRBJ2-3
CASRSSGLSSYNEQFF | TGCGCCAGCAGGTCTAGCGGCCTAAGCTCCTACAATGAGCAGTTCTTC | TRBV5-1 | . | TRBD2 | TRBJ2-1
CASSLIPQTNTQYF | TGTGCCAGCAGCTTAATTCCCCAGACAAATACGCAGTATTTT | TRBV13 | . | . | TRBJ2-3
CASSQNENEQFF | TGTGCCAGCTCACAGAATGAGAATGAGCAGTTCTTC | TRBV18 | few | . | TRBJ2-1
CASSLPGSLEQYF | TGCGCCAGCAGTCTCCCCGGGTCCCTGGAGCAGTACTTC | TRBV10-1 | few | . | TRBJ2-7
CASSLGGYTDTQYF | TGCGCCAGCAGCTTGGGGGGTTACACAGATACGCAGTATTTT | TRBV5-1 | . | . | TRBJ2-3
CASSSSLAGETQYF | TGTGCCAGCAGTTCCAGCTTGGCGGGGGAGACCCAGTACTTC | TRBV27 | . | . | TRBJ2-5
CASCCERGGRGNTEAFF | TGTGCCAGCTGCTGCGAAAGAGGGGGGCGCGGGAACACTGAAGCTTTCTTT | TRBV19 | . | . | TRBJ1-1
CASSLGTSGEQYF | TGTGCCAGCAGTTTAGGGACTAGCGGCGAGCAGTACTTC | TRBV27 | . | TRBD2 | TRBJ2-7
CASSLGLAGEGDTQYF | TGTGCCAGCAGCTTAGGACTAGCGGGAGAGGGAGATACGCAGTATTTT | TRBV11-3 | . | TRBD2 | TRBJ2-3
CASSLEDGRYEQYF | TGTGCCAGCAGCTTGGAGGACGGGCGCTACGAGCAGTACTTC | TRBV5-4 | few | . | TRBJ2-7
CASRFKSSYEQYF | TGTGCCAGCAGATTCAAAAGCTCCTACGAGCAGTACTTC | TRBV5-6 | . | . | TRBJ2-7
CASSHVWGTVYEQYF | TGTGCCAGCAGCCACGTCTGGGGGACGGTATACGAGCAGTACTTC | TRBV6-6 | once | . | TRBJ2-7
CASSTDGRPGYYGYTF | TGTGCCAGTAGTACAGATGGGCGGCCGGGCTACTATGGCTACACCTTC | TRBV19 | . | . | TRBJ1-2
CASRAEDYGYTF | TGTGCCAGCAGGGCGGAGGACTATGGCTACACCTTC | TRBV27 | few | . | TRBJ1-2
CASSGTGLQLAKNIQYF | TGTGCCAGCAGTGGGACCGGCCTTCAATTAGCCAAAAACATTCAGTACTTC | TRBV6-1 | . | . | TRBJ2-4
CARGPRAGGLRSAGNTIYF | TGTGCCAGAGGGCCCAGGGCAGGGGGATTGAGGTCGGCTGGAAACACCATATATTTT | TRBV19 | . | TRBD1 | TRBJ1-3
CASSTRGTSGPYNEQFF | TGTGCCAGCAGTACTCGCGGGACTAGCGGGCCTTACAATGAGCAGTTCTTC | TRBV27 | few | TRBD2 | TRBJ2-1
CASSYLTGGNTEAFF | TGTGCCAGCAGTTACCTGACAGGGGGCAACACTGAAGCTTTCTTT | TRBV6-5 | . | TRBD1 | TRBJ1-1
CASSLSGARNTGELFF | TGTGCCAGCAGCTTGTCAGGGGCTCGGAACACCGGGGAGCTGTTTTTT | TRBV5-5 | once | . | TRBJ2-2
CASIQFSGTGLSNQHF | TGTGCCAGCATCCAATTTTCTGGGACAGGATTAAGTAACCAGCATTTT | TRBV6-6 | . | TRBD1 | TRBJ1-5
CAWSPGLAQETQYF | TGTGCCTGGAGCCCCGGACTAGCGCAAGAGACCCAGTACTTC | TRBV30 | . | TRBD2 | TRBJ2-5
CSVRGQPTYEQYF | TGCAGCGTCCGCGGACAGCCAACCTACGAGCAGTACTTC | TRBV29-1 | . | . | TRBJ2-7
CASSSLDRGSNYGYTF | TGTGCCAGCAGCTCCCTAGACAGGGGCTCCAACTATGGCTACACCTTC | TRBV21-1 | . | . | TRBJ1-2